A selection of T cell receptor beta chains follows, all from one sample in a study of control samples from healthy donors and cancer patients. Clones were sequenced by immunoSEQ multiplex PCR, and TCRdb holds only the in-frame ones, with some missing. This sample has roughly 170,000 clones, with around 88% found just once. The sequenced sample was blood. All receptors derive from a woman aged 25 to 39 in good health. CDR3s include the opening cysteine and the closing phenylalanine or tryptophan. A D gene is named only where the DNA matches it firmly. Size is omitted from some rows. Given values are once, few, many or a class for expanded clones.

V	size	D	J	DNA	CDR3
TRBV5-1	once	TRBD1	TRBJ2-3	TGCGCCAGCAGCCTCGGACAGGGTAGCACAGATACGCAGTATTTT	CASSLGQGSTDTQYF
TRBV19	-	TRBD2	TRBJ2-7	TGTGCCAGTAGTATTGGACTAGCGGGAGGCTCCAGCTCCTACGAGCAGTACTTC	CASSIGLAGGSSSYEQYF
TRBV4-1	-	TRBD1	TRBJ2-3	TGCGCCAGCAGCCGGGGACAGGGGCGCGTAGATACGCAGTATTTT	CASSRGQGRVDTQYF
TRBV27	-	-	TRBJ1-4	TGTGCCAGCCAGTGGAATGAAAAACTGTTTTTT	CASQWNEKLFF
TRBV6-4	-	-	TRBJ2-5	TGTGCCAGCAGTGAGAACTCACAAGAGACCCAGTACTTC	CASSENSQETQYF
TRBV6-6	-	TRBD1	TRBJ1-2	TGTGCCAGCAGCCGACAGGGGAAGACCCAGACCACCTATGGCTACACCTTC	CASSRQGKTQTTYGYTF
TRBV27	-	-	TRBJ2-2	TGTGCCAGCAGCCCCCAGGACACCGGGGAGCTGTTTTTT	CASSPQDTGELFF
TRBV13	-	-	TRBJ2-7	TGTGCCAGCAGCTCCAAGGGGAGGGAGCAGTACTTC	CASSSKGREQYF
TRBV11-2	-	-	TRBJ2-3	TGTGCCAGCAGCTTAGCAACGCAGTATTTT	CASSLATQYF
TRBV14	once	-	TRBJ1-1	TGTGCCAGCAGCCAAGAACGGGGGAGGTATGGGACTGGGGCTTTCTTT	CASSQERGRYGTGAFF
TRBV18	-	-	TRBJ1-6	TGTGCCAGCTCACCCCAGGGGACTGGAAATTCACCCCTCCACTTT	CASSPQGTGNSPLHF
TRBV12-3/TRBV12-4	-	-	TRBJ1-1	TGTGCCAGCAGCCGGACGGGGCTGGCTGAAGCTTTCTTT	CASSRTGLAEAFF
TRBV6-2/TRBV6-3	-	TRBD1	TRBJ1-2	TGTGCCAGCAGTTACTCGGCGCAGGGGGCGCGAGATGGCTACACCTTC	CASSYSAQGARDGYTF
TRBV5-1	-	-	TRBJ1-1	TGCGCCAGCAGCTACCAGACCGGCGGGAGCACTGAAGCTTTCTTT	CASSYQTGGSTEAFF
TRBV7-9	-	-	TRBJ1-5	TGTGCCAGCAGCCCTCTTAATCAGCCCCAGCATTTT	CASSPLNQPQHF
TRBV6-1	-	-	TRBJ1-4	TGTGCCAGCAGTGAAGCCGGGGGCGTTAGTGAAAAACTGTTTTTT	CASSEAGGVSEKLFF
TRBV5-8	-	-	TRBJ2-2	TGTGCCAGCAGCTTGGCATTAGTGAACACCGGGGAGCTGTTTTTT	CASSLALVNTGELFF
TRBV6-5	-	-	TRBJ2-1	TGTGCCAGCAGTCCCGGACGGGATGAGCAGTTCTTC	CASSPGRDEQFF
TRBV27	once	-	TRBJ1-1	TGTGCCAGCAGTTTAGGCGGGGGTTTAGTCACTGAAGCTTTCTTT	CASSLGGGLVTEAFF
TRBV5-1	once	TRBD1	TRBJ1-2	TGCGCCAGCAGCTTGGCAGGGGGTGATTATGGCTACACCTTC	CASSLAGGDYGYTF
TRBV5-5	-	-	TRBJ2-4	TGTGCCAGCAGCCCCTTAGCCAAAAACATTCAGTACTTC	CASSPLAKNIQYF
TRBV2	-	-	TRBJ2-1	TGTGCCAGCAGTGAATATGTGCAATCTGAGCAGTTCTTC	CASSEYVQSEQFF
TRBV19	-	-	TRBJ1-6	TGTGCCAGTAGCAACCCACAAATCCCTTCACCCCTCCACTTT	CASSNPQIPSPLHF
TRBV28	once	-	TRBJ1-6	TGTGCCAGCAGAATGGGAGTTTGGAATTCACCCCTCCACTTT	CASRMGVWNSPLHF
TRBV24-1	-	TRBD2	TRBJ2-7	TGTGCCACCAGTGATGCTAGCGGGAGTTTGTACGAGCAGTACTTC	CATSDASGSLYEQYF
TRBV4-1	-	TRBD2	TRBJ2-7	TGCGCCAGCAGCCCCCAAGCTAGCGGGCCCCACTACGAGCAGTACTTC	CASSPQASGPHYEQYF
TRBV28	-	-	TRBJ1-1	TGTGCCAGCAGTCCCCCGGCAGGCGTCAACACTGAAGCTTTCTTT	CASSPPAGVNTEAFF
TRBV7-8	-	TRBD2	TRBJ2-3	TGTGCCAGCAGCTTAGCGGGGAGGGCTAGCGGAAGACGCACAGATACGCAGTATTTT	CASSLAGRASGRRTDTQYF
TRBV5-1	-	-	TRBJ2-1	TGCGCCAGCAGCTTGGGACAGGCCTATGAGCAGTTCTTC	CASSLGQAYEQFF
TRBV19	few	-	TRBJ1-1	TGTGCCAGTACATGGGGGGCTGAAGCTTTCTTT	CASTWGAEAFF
TRBV5-1	-	TRBD2	TRBJ2-1	TGCGCCAGCAGCCGAACTAGCGGGGGGGCCCCACATGAGCAGTTCTTC	CASSRTSGGAPHEQFF
TRBV4-1	once	TRBD1	TRBJ1-3	TGCGCCAGCAGTTCCGGGACAGGAGATGGAAACACCATATATTTT	CASSSGTGDGNTIYF
TRBV7-2	-	-	TRBJ2-5	TGTGCCAGCAGCTTAGTAGTCGAGACCCAGTACTTC	CASSLVVETQYF
TRBV2	-	TRBD1	TRBJ1-5	TGTGCCAGCAGTGAAAACAGGGGCTATAGCAATCAGCCCCAGCATTTT	CASSENRGYSNQPQHF
TRBV29-1	-	-	TRBJ1-1	TGCAGCGGGGGGCAGGGCAACGCTGAAGCTTTCTTT	CSGGQGNAEAFF
TRBV19	-	TRBD1	TRBJ1-5	TGTGCCAGTAGTAACCATATTACAGGGGTTATAGGCAATCAGCCCCAGCATTTT	CASSNHITGVIGNQPQHF
TRBV10-2	-	-	TRBJ2-7	TGCGCCAGCAGACCGGTACACGGGACCCGGGGGTCCGAGCAGTACTTC	CASRPVHGTRGSEQYF
TRBV29-1	-	TRBD1	TRBJ2-6	TGCAGCGTTGGGGGACAGCCGTCTGGGGCCAACGTCCTGACTTTC	CSVGGQPSGANVLTF
TRBV7-9	-	TRBD1	TRBJ2-3	TGTGCCAGCAGCTTAGGGGACAGCCCTAGCACAGATACGCAGTATTTT	CASSLGDSPSTDTQYF
TRBV27	few	TRBD2	TRBJ2-2	TGTGCCAGCAGATCCGGACTAGCGGGAGTCGGGGAGCTGTTTTTT	CASRSGLAGVGELFF
TRBV4-1	-	-	TRBJ2-1	TGCGCCAGCAGCCTTCGAGAGGGCAATGAGCAGTTCTTC	CASSLREGNEQFF